These 30 T cell receptor beta chains were all obtained from the same sample, sequenced in a study of blood T cell repertoires in COVID-19. Sequencing used immunoSEQ multiplex PCR; TCRdb keeps in-frame clones, though not all of them. The table has 300,000 to 350,000 clones, about 90% seen once. Source material: PBMCs or T cells enriched from blood (not recorded which). The receptors stem from a woman aged 25 to 39 who had recovered from COVID-19.

This clone was seen many times. The V call is TRBV13, the J call TRBJ2-1; D is uncertain. Germline V gene lookup returns CDR1 PRHDT and CDR2 FYEKMQ (reference sequence). The CDR3 runs 15 residues. The V end lost 5 bases, the J end lost 0 bases, and 11 bases lay between the germline ends. The CDR3 region is CASSPTSRSYNEQFF. Here the CDR3 DNA reads TGTGCCAGCAGCCCGACATCCCGCTCCTACAATGAGCAGTTCTTC.

Remarks on this clone: Since a much larger clone is just one base distant, this may be a read error. The chain links TRBV19 to TRBJ1-3; D gene uncertain. There are 12 residues in the CDR3. The V end was cut by 5 bases, the J end by 0 bases, with 2 bases between. CDR1 and CDR2 (germline): LNHDA, SQIVND (reference sequence). The CDR3: CASSLSGNTIYF. For the CDR3, the DNA is TGTGCCAGTAGTCTCTCTGGAAACACCATATATTTT.

The chain recombines TRBV27 with TRBJ2-7; TRBD2 aligns across 7 bases. After removal of 8 bases from V and 3 bases from J, the junction contained 7 bases not matched to a gene. The CDR3 is 13 amino acids. Germline values: CDR1 MNHEY, CDR2 SMNVEV (reference sequence). CDR3 loop: CASGAGDNYEQYF. The CDR3 coding sequence is TGTGCCAGCGGGGCGGGGGATAACTACGAGCAGTACTTC.

The chain combines TRBV6-2 or TRBV6-3 with TRBJ1-1; 10 nucleotides align to TRBD1. The CDR3 runs 15 residues. The V gene's germline CDR1 is MNHEY and CDR2 SVGEGT. Unmatched junction bases numbered 9, after V lost 0 bases and J lost 11 bases. The CDR3 sequence: CASSYSKGQGRKAFF. The CDR3, as DNA: TGTGCCAGCAGTTACTCGAAGGGACAGGGGAGGAAGGCTTTCTTT.

The chain links TRBV5-5 to TRBJ2-2; D is unclear. V was shortened by 4 bases and J by 7 bases, with 14 bases between the two germline ends. This CDR3 has 14 amino acids. Germline loops: CDR1 SGHKS, CDR2 YYEKEE (reference sequence). CDR3 sequence: CASSPPYFGGELFF. CDR3 coding DNA: TGTGCCAGCAGCCCCCCGTATTTCGGCGGGGAGCTGTTTTTT.

This sequence joins TRBV6-6 and TRBJ2-3, with 13 bases lining up with TRBD2. The CDR3 is 15 residues long. Per the germline V gene, CDR1 is MNHNY and CDR2 is SVGAGI (reference sequence). V was clipped by 6 bases and J by 4 bases; unmatched bases: 4. In DNA, the CDR3 is TGTGCCAGCAGCACTACTAGCGGGGGGGCAGATACGCAGTATTTT. It encodes CASSTTSGGADTQYF.

The sample holds one count of this clone. The rearrangement links TRBV6-5 to TRBJ2-7; 7 nucleotides line up with TRBD1. Germline-derived CDR1 and CDR2 are MNHEY and SVGAGI. The CDR3 covers 15 residues. The ends lost 7 bases at V and 3 bases at J; junction bases unmatched: 12. CDR3 sequence (DNA): TGTGCCAGCATTCTCAGACAGGGTAGTTTCTACGAGCAGTACTTC. This translates into CASILRQGSFYEQYF.

The chain recombines TRBV28 with TRBJ1-3, with D tentatively TRBD1 (6 bases). The CDR3 extends over 14 amino acids. V was pared by 4 bases and J by 4 bases, with 11 bases between. Germline V gene sequence: CDR1 MDHEN, CDR2 SYDVKM. CDR3 loop: CASSSQGAGNTIYF. The CDR3 DNA is TGTGCCAGCAGTTCACAGGGAGCCGGAAACACCATATATTTT.

V gene TRBV6-5 combines with J gene TRBJ2-7, with TRBD1 identical over 9 bases. Germline V gene sequence: CDR1 MNHEY, CDR2 SVGAGI. The length of the CDR3 is 16 residues. V shed 2 bases, J shed 2 bases, and the junction held 7 bases outside the gene matches. CDR3 in DNA: TGTGCCAGCAGTTACGGGGCGACAGGGGGAACCTACGAGCAGTACTTC. Its translation: CASSYGATGGTYEQYF.

The gene calls are TRBV2 and TRBJ1-1; no clear D. The V and J ends lost 7 bases and 1 base respectively, with 10 bases between them. Per germline, CDR1 SNHLY and CDR2 FYNNEI. This CDR3 spans 13 amino acids. The CDR3 coding sequence is TGTGCCAGCACGGAGGTGTGGAACACTGAAGCTTTCTTT. It yields the protein CASTEVWNTEAFF.

This sequence joins TRBV18 and TRBJ2-5; 8 bases align to TRBD1. The V gene end was trimmed by 5 bases and the J gene end by 4 bases; junction bases not matched to a gene: 9. The CDR3 loop spans 15 amino acids. The germline V gene encodes CDR1 KGHSH and CDR2 LQKENI. CDR3 protein: CASSSVGQGPETQYF. The CDR3 region has the DNA TGTGCCAGCTCATCCGTCGGACAGGGTCCAGAGACCCAGTACTTC. Variable domain in full (rest from reference TRBV18 and TRBJ2-5): NAGVMQNPRHLVRRRGQEARLRCSPMKGHSHVYWYRQLPEEGLKFMVYLQKENIIDESGMPKERFSAEFPKEGPSILRIQQVVRGDSAAYFCASSSVGQGPETQYFGPGTRLLVL.

The chain links TRBV7-8 to TRBJ2-7, with D unresolved. The CDR3 consists of 16 residues. Germline V CDR1 and CDR2: SGHVS, FQNEAQ. Between the trimmed V and J ends, which lost 1 base and 0 bases, there was a span of 13 bases. CDR3 bases: TGTGCCAGCAGCTTAGGGGCAGGAACCATCTCCTACGAGCAGTACTTC. Its translation is CASSLGAGTISYEQYF. Based on the CDR3 plus reference TRBV7-8 and TRBJ2-7, the full variable domain is GAGVSQSPRYKVAKRGQDVALRCDPISGHVSLFWYQQALGQGPEFLTYFQNEAQLDKSGLPSDRFFAERPEGSVSTLKIQRTQQEDSAVYLCASSLGAGTISYEQYFGPGTRLTVT.

This chain links TRBV5-1 with TRBJ2-1; 7 bases map to TRBD1. Per germline, CDR1 SGHRS and CDR2 YFSETQ. This CDR3 is built from 15 residues. V shed 5 bases, J shed 0 bases, and the junction held 5 bases outside the gene matches. The CDR3: CASRLTGSSYNEQFF. The CDR3 nucleotides read TGCGCCAGCAGACTGACAGGGAGCTCCTACAATGAGCAGTTCTTC.

This clone occurred once. V usage is TRBV27 and J usage is TRBJ1-3; 9 nucleotides align to TRBD1. In germline, CDR1 is MNHEY, CDR2 SMNVEV (reference sequence). The V gene end was trimmed by 7 bases and the J gene end by 7 bases; junction bases not matched to a gene: 11. CDR3 length: 15 amino acids. CDR3 sequence reads: CASMVLGQGRNTIYF. The CDR3 nucleotides read TGTGCCAGCATGGTCTTAGGACAGGGGCGGAACACCATATATTTT.

CDR3 in DNA: TGTGCCAGCTCACCGATCCCAGGTCAGGGGGACACTGAAGCTTTCTTT. Protein: CASSPIPGQGDTEAFF. The chain combines TRBV18 with TRBJ1-1; 7 nucleotides match TRBD1. The CDR3 is 16 residues long. Germline trimming cut 3 bases from V and 3 bases from J; bases unmatched to any gene: 10. Germline V gene lookup returns CDR1 KGHSH and CDR2 LQKENI.

This sequence joins TRBV6-5 and TRBJ1-1; no clear D. CDR3 length: 16 residues. Germline loops: CDR1 MNHEY, CDR2 SVGAGI. V shed 4 bases and J shed 0 bases, with 15 bases lying between them. The CDR3 bases are TGTGCCAGCAGTTCCCTCGGGGTGGAGATGAACACTGAAGCTTTCTTT. The encoded protein is CASSSLGVEMNTEAFF.

V and J are TRBV2 and TRBJ1-2; TRBD1 matches at 8 bases. CDR3 length equals 13 residues. Losses at the gene ends were 5 bases for V and 3 bases for J; bases not matched to a gene: 2. CDR1 and CDR2 from the germline V gene are SNHLY and FYNNEI. The CDR3 here is CASSMGQDYGYTF. CDR3 sequence (DNA): TGTGCCAGCAGTATGGGACAGGACTATGGCTACACCTTC.

The rearrangement joins TRBV18 to TRBJ2-6, with 7 bases that match TRBD1. Germline V gene data show CDR1 as KGHSH and CDR2 as LQKENI. Trimming took 2 bases from V and 3 from J; bases not matched to a gene: 7. The CDR3 extends over 17 amino acids. The CDR3 region is CASSPILDRVGANVLTF. CDR3 coding DNA: TGTGCCAGCTCACCAATTTTAGACAGGGTTGGGGCCAACGTCCTGACTTTC.

This rearrangement joins TRBV4-3 to TRBJ1-1; D remains unclear. The CDR3 length is 16 residues. The germline V gene has CDR1 LGHNA and CDR2 YSLEER. Deletions cut 1 base from V and 5 bases from J, with 17 bases between. This CDR3 reads CASSQVVRAGGTEAFF. CDR3 DNA sequence: TGCGCCAGCAGCCAAGTTGTACGGGCCGGCGGGACTGAAGCTTTCTTT.

J is TRBJ1-2 and V is TRBV16, with a weak D call TRBD1 (5 bases). Trimming removed 5 bases from V and 7 bases from J, with 17 bases in between. The CDR3 length is 14 residues. Germline V gene lookup returns CDR1 KGHSY and CDR2 FQNENV. The CDR3 reads CASSFQTPGGGYTF. Here the CDR3 DNA reads TGTGCCAGCAGCTTCCAGACCCCCGGGGGTGGCTACACCTTC.

The chain joins TRBV5-1 to TRBJ2-5; TRBD2 matches at 10 bases. Trimming at V came to 4 bases and at J to 4 bases, leaving 7 bases not matched to a gene. CDR1 and CDR2 from the germline V gene are SGHRS and YFSETQ. The CDR3 consists of 15 residues. CDR3 DNA: TGCGCCAGCAGCCCAGAAGCGGGGGGGCCAGAGACCCAGTACTTC. This encodes CASSPEAGGPETQYF.

The CDR3 is CASRTPGGRNSPLHF. CDR3 DNA sequence: TGTGCCAGCCGGACGCCAGGGGGCAGGAATTCACCCCTCCACTTT. V usage is TRBV28 and J usage is TRBJ1-6; TRBD1 aligns across 8 bases. Looked up from germline, CDR1 is MDHEN and CDR2 is SYDVKM. The CDR3 totals 15 residues. V gave up 8 bases and J gave up 7 bases; unmatched junction bases: 10.

A single count supports this clone. This chain connects TRBV1 to TRBJ2-2; TRBD2, the D gene given by the table, was not confirmed from the DNA. TRBV1 is assigned pseudogene status. The CDR3 contains 15 residues. The chain's CDR3 is CTSSRQGSGGYKLFF. DNA of the CDR3: TGCACCAGCAGCCGACAAGGGAGCGGGGGGTACAAGTTGTTTTTT.

The rearrangement uses TRBV7-9 and TRBJ1-4, with a weak D call TRBD1 (5 bases). Germline V gene data show CDR1 as SEHNR and CDR2 as FQNEAQ (reference sequence). Trimming stripped 5 bases from V and 4 bases from J, with 8 bases between. The CDR3 totals 13 residues. CDR3 protein: CASSTGLNEKLFF. CDR3 in DNA: TGTGCCAGCAGCACGGGACTTAATGAAAAACTGTTTTTT.

The genes are TRBV28 and TRBJ1-2; D unresolved. The germline CDR1 and CDR2 sequences are MDHEN and SYDVKM. This CDR3 spans 14 amino acids. The V end was cut by 6 bases, the J end by 0 bases, with 11 bases between. CDR3 sequence (DNA): TGTGCCAGCAGCCCAGGCCTGGCTAACTATGGCTACACCTTC. Translated, it gives CASSPGLANYGYTF.

The chain uses TRBV7-9 and TRBJ2-2; 9 positions match TRBD1. V gave up 4 bases and J gave up 6 bases; unmatched junction bases: 9. CDR1 and CDR2 (germline): SEHNR, FQNEAQ (reference sequence). CDR3 length: 16 residues. The CDR3 DNA reads TGTGCCAGCAGCTCAATGGACAGGGGAGGCGCCGGGGAGCTGTTTTTT. As protein: CASSSMDRGGAGELFF. Filled out from reference TRBV7-9 and TRBJ2-2, the complete variable domain reads DTGVSQNPRHKITKRGQNVTFRCDPISEHNRLYWYRQTLGQGPEFLTYFQNEAQLEKSRLLSDRFSAERPKGSFSTLEIQRTEQGDSAMYLCASSSMDRGGAGELFFGEGSRLTVL.

The count of this clone is one. The rearrangement uses TRBV5-1 and TRBJ1-5, with TRBD1 matching over 8 bases. This CDR3 spans 14 amino acids. Germline V gene lookup returns CDR1 SGHRS and CDR2 YFSETQ. Trimming cost V 4 bases and J 5 bases; bases outside gene matches: 5. CDR3 nucleotide sequence: TGCGCCAGCAGCACCGGGACAGGCGATCAGCCCCAGCATTTT. Encoded protein: CASSTGTGDQPQHF.

This chain joins TRBV21-1 and TRBJ2-2; the DNA was not used to check the table's D call, TRBD2. TRBV21-1 has pseudogene status. This CDR3 is 15 amino acids long. This CDR3 is CASSLYRGNTGELFF. DNA of the CDR3: TGTGCCAGCAGCCTATACCGGGGGAACACCGGGGAGCTGTTTTTT.

The chain carries TRBV5-5 and TRBJ2-7; 7 nucleotides match TRBD1. Germline V gene lookup returns CDR1 SGHKS and CDR2 YYEKEE (reference sequence). The V gene end was trimmed by 3 bases and the J gene end by 2 bases; junction bases not matched to a gene: 11. The CDR3 has 16 amino acids. For the CDR3, the DNA is TGTGCCAGCAGCTCCACCAAGACAGGGATCGCCTACGAGCAGTACTTC. Translated, it gives CASSSTKTGIAYEQYF.

This clone was counted ten times or more. CDR3 in amino acids: CASTEGTGGYQPQHF. The DNA for the CDR3 is TGTGCCAGTACTGAAGGGACAGGGGGCTATCAGCCCCAGCATTTT. V gene TRBV19 combines with J gene TRBJ1-5; 12 bases line up with TRBD1. Germline CDR1 and CDR2: LNHDA and SQIVND (reference sequence). The CDR3 loop spans 15 amino acids. The V and J ends lost 7 bases and 5 bases, in that order; junction bases with no gene match: 6. The full variable domain, completed using reference TRBV19 and TRBJ1-5, is DGGITQSPKYLFRKEGQNVTLSCEQNLNHDAMYWYRQDPGQGLRLIYYSQIVNDFQKGDIAEGYSVSREKKESFPLTVTSAQKNPTAFYLCASTEGTGGYQPQHFGDGTRLSIL.